What follows is one T cell receptor beta chain and its context. Antigen: not known. This entry is derived from a study of vaccination effects on CD4 cells after COVID-19. Antigen-specific CD4+ T cells expanded by the ViraFEST assay with viral peptide pools were then sequenced. Cells that had been cultured for 10 days were the source of isolated CD4+ T cells. PCR showed that the person got SARS-CoV-2 infection at some point between March and December 2020. The data were produced by immunoSEQ multiplex PCR, yet TCRdb's version contains in-frame clones alone and is incomplete. Counted here are tens of thousands of clones, about 75% occurring once; the ten biggest clones make up 18%. This receptor was taken from a human donor who had a prior SARS-CoV-2 infection. Here the sequenced sample was CD4+ T cells from PBMCs cultured with SARS-CoV-2 spike peptides, taken before COVID-19 vaccination.

DNA for the CDR3: TGTGCCAGTAGTATCGGCTACGAGCAGTACTTC. Translating it yields CASSIGYEQYF. The chain uses TRBV19 and TRBJ2-7; D call uncertain. Germline loops: CDR1 LNHDA, CDR2 SQIVND (reference sequence). The CDR3 is made up of 11 amino acids. Trimming removed 3 bases at V and 3 bases at J, with 3 bases between.